These T cell receptor beta chains were read from a single sample in a study of blood T cell repertoires in COVID-19. The table came from immunoSEQ multiplex PCR; TCRdb's copy has only in-frame clones and leaves some out. The sample contains a few hundred thousand clones, approximately 85% of which appear only once. Sequenced input: PBMCs or T cells enriched from blood (not recorded which). These receptors came from a woman aged 45-60 years who had been exposed to COVID-19. CDR3s leave out the opening cysteine and the closing phenylalanine or tryptophan. Each record gives: V gene, CDR3 length, CDR3 protein.

>TRBV3-1/TRBV3-2|11
ASSPTVQGTQY
>TRBV5-4|12
ASSPDLGVRGYT
>TRBV27|12
ASSLQERGGEQF
>TRBV19|12
ASIEGAGTGELF
>TRBV3-1/TRBV3-2|15
ASSQFSGTGVGTEAF
>TRBV19|14
ASSVRTGGGTGELF
>TRBV29-1|9
SVGQGSTQY
>TRBV28|14
ASTVGGPGPGLEAF
>TRBV5-5|11
ASSSLRFEGYT
>TRBV19|13
ASSLAYHPYQPQH